A single sample is the source of the 14 T cell receptor beta chains below, sequenced in a study of Ad26.COV2.S vaccination and SARS-CoV-2 variants. Sequencing used immunoSEQ multiplex PCR; TCRdb keeps in-frame clones, though not all of them. The table has around 350,000 clones, roughly 85% seen once; the top ten hold about 3.5%. The sample's treatment: some 20 received Ad26.COV2.S at low or high dose, single or two shots; several received placebo; per-sample allocation not given. Day 63 after the first vaccine or placebo injection was the time point for sampling. The starting material was peripheral blood, obtained in a trial of Ad26.COV2.S vaccine versus placebo. The source is a person aged 18-60 years who received the Ad26.COV2.S COVID-19 vaccine or a placebo.

This clone was seen only once. The CDR3 loop is CATLNSIGGGNNEQFF. The CDR3 nucleotides read TGTGCCACTTTAAACTCGATTGGGGGAGGGAACAATGAGCAGTTCTTC. V usage is TRBV28 and J usage is TRBJ2-1; 7 bases match TRBD2. From germline, CDR1 is MDHEN and CDR2 SYDVKM. CDR3 length: 16 residues. The V segment lost 10 bases and the J segment 5 bases; nucleotides outside the gene matches: 17.

This clone has just a few counts. The same CDR3 also results from other DNA sequences found in this sample. CDR3 region: CASSLSQETQYF. DNA of the CDR3: TGCGCCAGCAGCTTGAGCCAAGAGACCCAGTACTTC. The rearrangement links TRBV5-1 to TRBJ2-5; D gene unclear. This CDR3 spans 12 amino acids. Deletions cut 1 base from V and 1 base from J, with 2 bases between. Per the germline V gene, CDR1 is SGHRS and CDR2 is YFSETQ.

The chain joins TRBV5-5 to TRBJ1-1; D gene unclear. The V end was cut by 4 bases, the J end by 2 bases, with 12 bases between. CDR3 size: 14 residues. CDR1 is SGHKS, CDR2 YYEKEE, per germline (reference sequence). The CDR3 region is CASSRSSLNTEAFF. The CDR3 DNA sequence: TGTGCCAGCAGCCGCTCGAGTTTAAACACTGAAGCTTTCTTT.

The V and J genes are TRBV4-1 and TRBJ1-2, with 8 positions matching TRBD1. With 1 base clipped from V and 5 bases from J, the junction kept 9 bases outside the gene matches. The CDR3 is 16 residues long. CDR1 MGHRA and CDR2 YSYEKL come from the germline V gene. Written as DNA, the CDR3 is TGCGCCAGCAGCCAAGCGATCCAGGGGGCCAAATATGGCTACACCTTC. Its protein product is CASSQAIQGAKYGYTF.

The V call is TRBV14, the J call TRBJ2-5; tentatively, D is TRBD1 or TRBD2 (5 bases each). Per the germline V gene, CDR1 is SGHDN and CDR2 is FVKESK. CDR3 length: 13 residues. V lost 2 bases to trimming and J lost 2 bases, with 6 bases between them. CDR3 sequence: CASSQWGQETQYF. CDR3 DNA: TGTGCCAGCAGCCAATGGGGGCAAGAGACCCAGTACTTC.

The V gene is TRBV7-2, the J gene TRBJ1-6; TRBD1 might be the D (5 bases). This CDR3 is built from 13 residues. The V and J ends lost 3 bases and 10 bases respectively, with 10 bases between them. The germline gives CDR1 SGHTA, CDR2 FQGNSA. CDR3 region: CASSFQGGSPLHF. CDR3 nucleotide sequence: TGTGCCAGCAGCTTCCAGGGAGGCTCACCCCTCCACTTT.

The J gene is TRBJ2-1, the V gene TRBV27; 8 bases are a match to TRBD2. This CDR3 comprises 15 residues. Germline loops: CDR1 MNHEY, CDR2 SMNVEV (reference sequence). The trim removed 4 bases at V and 4 bases at J, leaving 6 bases unmatched. The CDR3 sequence is CASSSSGGMYNEQFF. The CDR3 bases are TGTGCCAGCAGTTCGAGCGGGGGTATGTACAATGAGCAGTTCTTC.

The J gene is TRBJ2-7, the V gene TRBV28, with a weak D call TRBD1 (5 bases). Trimming pared 0 bases from V and 2 bases from J, leaving 14 bases between. CDR1 MDHEN and CDR2 SYDVKM come from the germline V gene. The length of the CDR3 is 16 residues. The CDR3 sequence: CASSLWSLGHTYEQYF. The CDR3 nucleotides read TGTGCCAGCAGTTTATGGTCGCTAGGACACACCTACGAGCAGTACTTC. The whole variable domain, filled in from reference TRBV28 and TRBJ2-7, reads DVKVTQSSRYLVKRTGEKVFLECVQDMDHENMFWYRQDPGLGLRLIYFSYDVKMKEKGDIPEGYSVSREKKERFSLILESASTNQTSMYLCASSLWSLGHTYEQYFGPGTRLTVT.

The rearrangement joins TRBV7-2 to TRBJ2-3; the D gene is possibly TRBD2 (5 bases). This CDR3 spans 17 amino acids. CDR1 and CDR2 (germline): SGHTA, FQGNSA. Trimming stripped 0 bases from V and 2 bases from J, with 15 bases between. The CDR3 DNA reads as TGTGCCAGCAGCTTAGCGATAAGTGGGAGACTCACAGATACGCAGTATTTT. Amino acid sequence: CASSLAISGRLTDTQYF.

This chain connects TRBV3-1 (or the pseudogene TRBV3-2) to TRBJ2-7; D is uncertain. The V end was cut by 1 base, the J end by 3 bases, with 10 bases between. Germline V gene data show CDR1 as LGHDT and CDR2 as YNNKEL (reference sequence). This CDR3 contains 14 residues. The CDR3 coding sequence is TGTGCCAGCAGCCAAGGGGATTATTACTACGAGCAGTACTTC. This codes for CASSQGDYYYEQYF.

CDR3 coding DNA: TGTGCCAGCAGCTTAGCAGGACAAAGCCTCCACTTT. This encodes CASSLAGQSLHF. V and J are TRBV7-8 and TRBJ1-6, with TRBD1 as a possible D gene (5 bases). There are 12 residues in the CDR3. The V gene's germline CDR1 is SGHVS and CDR2 FQNEAQ. Deletions cut 0 bases from V and 15 bases from J, with 9 bases between.

The chain links TRBV11-2 to TRBJ2-7; TRBD2 matches at 11 bases. CDR1 is SGHAT, CDR2 FQNNGV, per germline. V lost 5 bases to trimming and J lost 3 bases; unmatched junction nucleotides: 6. CDR3 length equals 15 residues. The CDR3: CASSPTSGVRYEQYF. DNA of the CDR3: TGTGCCAGCAGCCCGACTAGCGGGGTTCGCTACGAGCAGTACTTC.

V is TRBV27 and J is TRBJ2-4; a weak D match, TRBD2 (6 bases). The V and J ends lost 6 bases and 0 bases respectively, with 18 bases between them. The CDR3 contains 17 residues. The germline CDR1 and CDR2 sequences are MNHEY and SMNVEV (reference sequence). CDR3 residues: CASSARGFTLAKNIQYF. CDR3 DNA: TGTGCCAGCAGCGCCCGGGGGTTTACTCTAGCCAAAAACATTCAGTACTTC.

CDR3 sequence reads: CASSFVGGQETQYF. CDR3 nucleotide sequence: TGTGCCAGCAGTTTCGTAGGCGGCCAAGAGACCCAGTACTTC. V and J are TRBV27 and TRBJ2-5; D is ambiguous. CDR3 size: 14 residues. Trimming stripped 3 bases from V and 1 base from J, with 9 bases between. CDR1 and CDR2 from the germline V gene are MNHEY and SMNVEV (reference sequence).